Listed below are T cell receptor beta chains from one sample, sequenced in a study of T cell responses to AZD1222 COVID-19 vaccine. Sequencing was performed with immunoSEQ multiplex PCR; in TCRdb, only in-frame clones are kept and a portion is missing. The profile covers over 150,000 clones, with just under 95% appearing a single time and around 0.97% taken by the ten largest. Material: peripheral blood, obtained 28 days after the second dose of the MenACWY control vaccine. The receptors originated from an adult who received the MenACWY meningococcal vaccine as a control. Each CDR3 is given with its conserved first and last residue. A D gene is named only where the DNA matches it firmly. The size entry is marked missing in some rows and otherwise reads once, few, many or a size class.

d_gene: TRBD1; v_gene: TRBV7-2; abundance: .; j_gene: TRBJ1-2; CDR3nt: TGTGCCAGCAGCGACATGACAGGGAACTATGGCTACACCTTC; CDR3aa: CASSDMTGNYGYTF
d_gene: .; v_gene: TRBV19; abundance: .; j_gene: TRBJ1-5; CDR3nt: TGTGCCAGTAGTACTCGCGTTCGGTCATTCAATCAGCCCCAGCATTTT; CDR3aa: CASSTRVRSFNQPQHF
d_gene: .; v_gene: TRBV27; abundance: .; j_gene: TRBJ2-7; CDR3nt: TGTGCCAGCAGTTTACGCAACGGAGTCTACGAGCAGTACTTC; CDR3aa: CASSLRNGVYEQYF
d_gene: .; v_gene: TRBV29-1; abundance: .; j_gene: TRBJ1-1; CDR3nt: TGCAGCGTTAAAGACACTGAAGCTTTCTTT; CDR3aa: CSVKDTEAFF
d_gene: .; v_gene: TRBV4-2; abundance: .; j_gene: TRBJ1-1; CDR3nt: TGTGCCAGCAGCCAAGGGATGGGGACGCGGACTGAAGCTTTCTTT; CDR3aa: CASSQGMGTRTEAFF
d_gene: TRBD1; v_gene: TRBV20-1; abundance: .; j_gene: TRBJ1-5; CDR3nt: TGCAGTGCTAGTACAGGGGGAGGCTCCAATCAGCCCCAGCATTTT; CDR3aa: CSASTGGGSNQPQHF
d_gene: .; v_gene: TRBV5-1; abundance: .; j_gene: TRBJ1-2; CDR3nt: TGCGCCAGCGCCCACGATAACTATGGCTACACCTTC; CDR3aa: CASAHDNYGYTF
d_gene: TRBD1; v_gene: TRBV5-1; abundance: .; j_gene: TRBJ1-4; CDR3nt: TGCGCCAGCAGCTTACAGGGGGCGTCTGAAAAACTGTTTTTT; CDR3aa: CASSLQGASEKLFF
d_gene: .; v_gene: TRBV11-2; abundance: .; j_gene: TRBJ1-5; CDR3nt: TGTGCCAGCAGCTTAGGAGGAGTAAATCAGCCCCAGCATTTT; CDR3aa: CASSLGGVNQPQHF
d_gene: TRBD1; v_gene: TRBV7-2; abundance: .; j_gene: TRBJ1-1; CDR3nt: TGTGCCAGCAGCAGGACAGGGGGTAGAAGCACTGAAGCTTTCTTT; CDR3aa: CASSRTGGRSTEAFF
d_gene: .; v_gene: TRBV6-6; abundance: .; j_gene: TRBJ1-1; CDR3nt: TGTGCCAGCAGCCAAGGCGAGTACAGGGAAACTGAAGCTTTCTTT; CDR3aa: CASSQGEYRETEAFF
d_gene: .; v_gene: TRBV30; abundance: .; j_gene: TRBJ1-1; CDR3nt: TGTGCCTGGGAGGGATTCACGGGGAGGTCTTTCTTT; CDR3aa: CAWEGFTGRSFF
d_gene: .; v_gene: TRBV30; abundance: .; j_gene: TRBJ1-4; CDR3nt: TGTGCCTGGAGTTTGATGGAAAAACTGTTTTTT; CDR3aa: CAWSLMEKLFF
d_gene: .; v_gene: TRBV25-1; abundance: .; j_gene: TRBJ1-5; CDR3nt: TGTGCCAGTTCCACAGGGTTAGGCAATCAGCCCCAGCATTTT; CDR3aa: CASSTGLGNQPQHF
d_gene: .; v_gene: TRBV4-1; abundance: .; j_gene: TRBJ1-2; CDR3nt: TGCGCCAGCAGCCAAGATATGGCAGTTAACTATGGCTACACCTTC; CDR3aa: CASSQDMAVNYGYTF
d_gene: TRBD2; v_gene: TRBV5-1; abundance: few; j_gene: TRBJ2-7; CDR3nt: TGCGCCCTTCGCTGCGGGGGGGTGAGCTCCTACGAGCAGTACTTC; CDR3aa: CALRCGGVSSYEQYF
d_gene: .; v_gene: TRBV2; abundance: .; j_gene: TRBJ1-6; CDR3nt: TGTGCCAGCAGTGAGGCGGTCCCACCCCTCCACTTT; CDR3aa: CASSEAVPPLHF
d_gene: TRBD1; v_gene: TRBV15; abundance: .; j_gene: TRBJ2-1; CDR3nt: TGTGCCACCAGCAGCCGGGACAGAAGGAATGAGCAGTTCTTC; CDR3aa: CATSSRDRRNEQFF
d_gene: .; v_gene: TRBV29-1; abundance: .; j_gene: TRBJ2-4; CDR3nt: TGCAGCGTTGGGGAGTTGGGAAACATTCAGTACTTC; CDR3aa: CSVGELGNIQYF
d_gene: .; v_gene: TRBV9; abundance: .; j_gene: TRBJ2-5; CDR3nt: TGTGCCAGCAGCGTAGCTGTGGAAGAGACCCAGTACTTC; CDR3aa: CASSVAVEETQYF
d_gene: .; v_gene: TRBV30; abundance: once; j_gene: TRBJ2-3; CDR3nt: TGTGCCTGGAGTGTACCAGGACAGAGCACAGATACGCAGTATTTT; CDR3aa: CAWSVPGQSTDTQYF
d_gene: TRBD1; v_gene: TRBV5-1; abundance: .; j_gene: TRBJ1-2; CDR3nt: TGCGCCAGCAGCCCTCTACAGGGGGTTGGCTATGGCTACACCTTC; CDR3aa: CASSPLQGVGYGYTF
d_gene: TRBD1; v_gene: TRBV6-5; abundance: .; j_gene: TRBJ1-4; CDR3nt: TGTGCCAGCAGTTACTCGAACAGGGGAAAACTGTTTTTT; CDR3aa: CASSYSNRGKLFF
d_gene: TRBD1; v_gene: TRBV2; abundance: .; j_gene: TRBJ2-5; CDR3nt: TGTGCCAGCAGTGAGGACAGGGTAGGAGAGACCCAGTACTTC; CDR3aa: CASSEDRVGETQYF
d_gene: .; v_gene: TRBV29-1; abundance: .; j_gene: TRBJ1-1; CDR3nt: TGCAGCGTTGAGGGGTACACTGAAGCTTTCTTT; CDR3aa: CSVEGYTEAFF
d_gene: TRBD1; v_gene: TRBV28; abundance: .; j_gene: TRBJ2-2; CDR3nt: TGTGCCAGCGAGGGGGCCTCCGGGGAGCTGTTTTTT; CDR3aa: CASEGASGELFF
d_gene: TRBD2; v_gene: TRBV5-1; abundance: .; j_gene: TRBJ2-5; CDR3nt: TGCGCCAGCAGCTTGCGGACTAGCGGGGGGCCGCCGGAGACCCAGTACTTC; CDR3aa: CASSLRTSGGPPETQYF
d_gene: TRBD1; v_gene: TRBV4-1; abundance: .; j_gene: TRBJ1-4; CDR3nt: TGCGCCAGCAGCCTTCCCGGGACAGGGTCAGCTAATGAAAAACTGTTTTTT; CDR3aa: CASSLPGTGSANEKLFF
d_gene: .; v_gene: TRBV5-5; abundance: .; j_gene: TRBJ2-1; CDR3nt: TGTGCCAGCAGCCTGGGTCTGGCTAGCGCGGTCAATGAGCAGTTCTTC; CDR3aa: CASSLGLASAVNEQFF
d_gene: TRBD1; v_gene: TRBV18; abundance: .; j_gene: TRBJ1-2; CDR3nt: TGTGCCAGCTCAGCCCGGGACAGGGCCCTCTATGGCTACACCTTC; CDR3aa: CASSARDRALYGYTF
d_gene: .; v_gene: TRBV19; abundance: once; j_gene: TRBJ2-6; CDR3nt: TGTGCCAGTAGTAACCCACAGGTTTTCTCTGGGGCCAACGTCCTGACTTTC; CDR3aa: CASSNPQVFSGANVLTF
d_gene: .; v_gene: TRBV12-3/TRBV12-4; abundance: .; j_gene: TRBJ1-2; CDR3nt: TGTGCCAGCAGTTTCGGGGGGTTGGGTGGCTACACCTTC; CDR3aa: CASSFGGLGGYTF
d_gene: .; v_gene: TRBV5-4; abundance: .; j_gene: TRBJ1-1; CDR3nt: TGTGCCAGCAGCCCTCGGACACGGACGACGAACACTGAAGCTTTCTTT; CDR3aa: CASSPRTRTTNTEAFF
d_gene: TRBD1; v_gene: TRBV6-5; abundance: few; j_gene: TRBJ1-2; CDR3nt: TGTGCCAGCAGCTTTTCCGGGACAGGGGGCTCTGGCTACACCTTC; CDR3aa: CASSFSGTGGSGYTF
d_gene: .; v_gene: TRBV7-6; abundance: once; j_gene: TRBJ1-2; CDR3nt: TGTGCCAGCAGCTTAGAAGTGGGGGTGGGTGGCTACACCTTC; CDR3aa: CASSLEVGVGGYTF
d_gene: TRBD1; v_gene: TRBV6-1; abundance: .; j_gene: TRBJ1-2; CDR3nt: TGTGCCAGCAGTGTCGCCAGGGGGAACGAGCTCTATGGCTACACCTTC; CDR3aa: CASSVARGNELYGYTF
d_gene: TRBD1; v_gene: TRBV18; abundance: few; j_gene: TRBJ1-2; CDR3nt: TGTGCCAGCTCACCGAGGAATCCGGGACAGGGGGCCCACTATGGCTACACCTTC; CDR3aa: CASSPRNPGQGAHYGYTF
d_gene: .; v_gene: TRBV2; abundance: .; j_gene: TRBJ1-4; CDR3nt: TGTGCCAGCAGTGCGGGTCTGGGGTTGGGGCCGTGGGAAAAACTGTTTTTT; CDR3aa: CASSAGLGLGPWEKLFF
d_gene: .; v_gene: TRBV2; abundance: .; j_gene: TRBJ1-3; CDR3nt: TGTGCCAGCAGTGGCCTCGGAAACACCATATATTTT; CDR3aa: CASSGLGNTIYF
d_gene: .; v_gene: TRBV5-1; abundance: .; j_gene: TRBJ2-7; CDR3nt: TGCGCCAGCAGCTTGGATAGCCCAGCCTACGAGCAGTACTTC; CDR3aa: CASSLDSPAYEQYF
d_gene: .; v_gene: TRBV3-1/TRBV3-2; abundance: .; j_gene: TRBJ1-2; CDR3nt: TGTGCCAGCAGCCAAGACGGAACGCTAGCTAACTATGGCTACACCTTC; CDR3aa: CASSQDGTLANYGYTF
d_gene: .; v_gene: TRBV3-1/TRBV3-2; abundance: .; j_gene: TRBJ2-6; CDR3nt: TGTGCCAGCAGCCAAGAACTCCACTCTGGGGCCAACGTCCTGACTTTC; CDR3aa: CASSQELHSGANVLTF
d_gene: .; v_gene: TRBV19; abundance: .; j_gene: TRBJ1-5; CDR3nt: TGTGCCAGTAGTAATCTGGGGGGCGGGAGGAAGCAGCCCCAGCATTTT; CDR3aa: CASSNLGGGRKQPQHF
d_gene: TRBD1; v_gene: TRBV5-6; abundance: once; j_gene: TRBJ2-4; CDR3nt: TGTGCCAGCAGCTTGGGCCTCGACAGGGGGGTCATTCAGTACTTC; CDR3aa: CASSLGLDRGVIQYF
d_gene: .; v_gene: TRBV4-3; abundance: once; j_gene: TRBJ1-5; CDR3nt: TGCGCCAGCAGCCAAGTGGTCGATCAGCCCCAGCATTTT; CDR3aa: CASSQVVDQPQHF
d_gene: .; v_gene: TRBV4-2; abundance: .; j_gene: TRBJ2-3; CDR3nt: TGTGCCAGCAGCCAAGAAACGGGGTTCACAGATACGCAGTATTTT; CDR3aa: CASSQETGFTDTQYF
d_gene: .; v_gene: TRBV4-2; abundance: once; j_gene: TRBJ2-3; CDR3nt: TGTGCCAGCAGCGATAGCGTTAACACAGATACGCAGTATTTT; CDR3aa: CASSDSVNTDTQYF
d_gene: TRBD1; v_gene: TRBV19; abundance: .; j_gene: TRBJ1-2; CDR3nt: TGTGCCAGTAGTCCTACGGGCACCCGGACAGGTGGCTACACCTTC; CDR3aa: CASSPTGTRTGGYTF
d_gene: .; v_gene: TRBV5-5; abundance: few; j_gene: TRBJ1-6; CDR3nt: TGTGCCAGCAGCTTGGTCCCAGGCAGCTCCTATAATTCACCCCTCCACTTT; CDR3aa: CASSLVPGSSYNSPLHF
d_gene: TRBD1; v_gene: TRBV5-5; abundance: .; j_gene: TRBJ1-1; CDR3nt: TGTGCCAGCAGCTACGGGACAGACAACACTGAAGCTTTCTTT; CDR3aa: CASSYGTDNTEAFF
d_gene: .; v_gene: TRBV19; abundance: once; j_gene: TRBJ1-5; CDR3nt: TGTGCCAGTAGTACACAGCAGGGATTGTTAGGCAATCAGCCCCAGCATTTT; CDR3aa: CASSTQQGLLGNQPQHF
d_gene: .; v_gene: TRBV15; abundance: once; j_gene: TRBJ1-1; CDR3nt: TGTGCCACCAGCAGAGTAACCAACAATGGGGAAGCTTTCTTT; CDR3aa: CATSRVTNNGEAFF
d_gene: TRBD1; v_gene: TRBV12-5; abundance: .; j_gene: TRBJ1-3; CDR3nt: TGTGCTAGTGGCCCACAGGGGGTAGCTGGAAACACCATATATTTT; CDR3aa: CASGPQGVAGNTIYF
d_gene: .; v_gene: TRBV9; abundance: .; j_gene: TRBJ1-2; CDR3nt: TGTGCCAGCAGCGTAGCAGGCTGGGGCTACACCTTC; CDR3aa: CASSVAGWGYTF
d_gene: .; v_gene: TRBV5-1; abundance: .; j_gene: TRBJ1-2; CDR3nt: TGCGCCAGCAGTATAGACATAACCTGGGGCTACACCTTC; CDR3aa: CASSIDITWGYTF
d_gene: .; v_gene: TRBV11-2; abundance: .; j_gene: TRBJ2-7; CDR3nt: TGTGCCAGCAGCTTCGGGTTTAACGAGCAGTACTTC; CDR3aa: CASSFGFNEQYF
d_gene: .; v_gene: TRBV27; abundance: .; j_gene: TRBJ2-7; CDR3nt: TGTGCCAGCAGTTTAAAGGGCCTTAACTACGAGCAGTACTTC; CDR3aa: CASSLKGLNYEQYF